One T cell receptor beta chain is described in this entry. This sample was taken from a study of technical replicates of blood from several donors. TCRdb's copy holds only in-frame clones and misses some; the assay was immunoSEQ multiplex PCR. The sample holds tens of thousands of clones, roughly 98% seen once. The sequence was obtained from a human donor in good health. The source material was T cells isolated from PBMCs.

The CDR3 DNA is TGTGCCAGCAGTTCAGATATAACAGGGAAAGAGACCCAGTACTTC. Translation gives CASSSDITGKETQYF. V usage is TRBV28 and J usage is TRBJ2-5; D perhaps matches TRBD1 (6 bases). Per germline, CDR1 MDHEN and CDR2 SYDVKM. CDR3 length: 15 amino acids. Trimming left V 4 bases short and J 3 bases short, with 15 bases between.